Listed here are 30 T cell receptor beta chains from one sample, sequenced in a study of blood T cell repertoires in COVID-19. Method: immunoSEQ multiplex PCR; TCRdb's copy keeps in-frame clones and lacks some. The profile shows around 260,000 clones, 75% to 95% of them singletons. Sequencing was done on a sample of PBMCs or T cells enriched from blood (not recorded which). The source of these receptors is a woman in her twenties or thirties who had recovered from COVID-19.

This sequence joins TRBV28 and TRBJ1-4; D possibly corresponds to TRBD1 (5 bases). The V gene's germline CDR1 is MDHEN and CDR2 SYDVKM. This CDR3 is built from 14 residues. The DNA for the CDR3 is TGTGGCTCATGCTCTGGGGGGTCTAATGAAAAACTGTTTTTT. Translating gives CGSCSGGSNEKLFF. Full variable domain (missing parts from reference TRBV28 and TRBJ1-4): DVKVTQSSRYLVKRTGEKVFLECVQDMDHENMFWYRQDPGLGLRLIYFSYDVKMKEKGDIPEGYSVSREKKERFSLILESASTNQTSMYLCGSCSGGSNEKLFFGSGTQLSVL.

Here the CDR3 DNA reads TGTGCCAGCAGTTTAAGACAGCCCTCTGGGGCCAACGTCCTGACTTTC. Translation: CASSLRQPSGANVLTF. This chain joins TRBV6-5 and TRBJ2-6; D possibly corresponds to TRBD1 (5 bases). Germline CDR1 reads MNHEY; CDR2 reads SVGAGI. This CDR3 has 16 residues. The germline V and J ends were trimmed by 4 bases and 0 bases, with 10 bases remaining between them.

This clone was recorded only once. The chain carries TRBV21-1 and TRBJ2-7; the table's D call of TRBD2 was not tested on the DNA. TRBV21-1 is given as a pseudogene. The CDR3 runs to 17 residues. The CDR3 DNA follows: TGTGCCAGCAGCAAAGCAGGAAGGGGGGGATTTTTTTGCGAGCAGTACTTC. Translating gives CASSKAGRGGFFCEQYF.

The chain uses TRBV5-1 and TRBJ1-1; a possible D gene is TRBD1 (5 bases). V lost 3 bases, J lost 0 bases, and 15 bases lay in between. The length of the CDR3 is 16 residues. Germline V CDR1 and CDR2: SGHRS, YFSETQ. This CDR3 reads CASSSPGLSMNTEAFF. The CDR3 DNA follows: TGCGCCAGCAGCTCCCCGGGACTCTCAATGAACACTGAAGCTTTCTTT.

The chain employs TRBV7-9 and TRBJ2-7; 7 bases align to TRBD2. CDR1 and CDR2 from the germline V gene are SEHNR and FQNEAQ (reference sequence). With V trimmed by 1 base and J by 6 bases, 15 bases remained unmatched. The CDR3 is 17 amino acids. For the CDR3, the DNA is TGTGCCAGCAGCTTAGAGGGGAGGTCGCGGGAGAATTTCGAGCAGTACTTC. Its protein product is CASSLEGRSRENFEQYF.

The J gene is TRBJ2-3, the V gene TRBV3-1 (or the pseudogene TRBV3-2); 9 bases are a match to TRBD1. The CDR3 covers 16 residues. CDR1 and CDR2 (germline): LGHDT, YNNKEL (reference sequence). Trimming took 3 bases from V and 2 from J; bases not matched to a gene: 6. Written as DNA, the CDR3 is TGTGCCAGCAGCCACCTGGACAGGGGCAACACAGATACGCAGTATTTT. Protein product: CASSHLDRGNTDTQYF.

The rearrangement links TRBV19 to TRBJ2-1; 7 nucleotides align to TRBD1. V dropped 7 bases and J dropped 0; count of bases not matched to a gene: 6. The CDR3 covers 15 residues. The V gene's germline CDR1 is LNHDA and CDR2 SQIVND (reference sequence). CDR3 coding DNA: TGTGCCAGTATACCAGGGGACAGCTCCTACAATGAGCAGTTCTTC. Translating it yields CASIPGDSSYNEQFF. Full variable domain (missing parts from reference TRBV19 and TRBJ2-1): DGGITQSPKYLFRKEGQNVTLSCEQNLNHDAMYWYRQDPGQGLRLIYYSQIVNDFQKGDIAEGYSVSREKKESFPLTVTSAQKNPTAFYLCASIPGDSSYNEQFFGPGTRLTVL.

The chain has TRBV3-1 (or the pseudogene TRBV3-2) and TRBJ1-5, with D hard to call. The CDR3 consists of 14 residues. The V end was cut by 1 base, the J end by 6 bases, with 10 bases between. The V gene's germline CDR1 is LGHDT and CDR2 YNNKEL (reference sequence). The CDR3: CASSQAQRSQPQHF. The CDR3 region has the DNA TGTGCCAGCAGCCAAGCCCAAAGGAGTCAGCCCCAGCATTTT.

CDR3 in amino acids: CSASYWPEQFF. The DNA of the CDR3 is TGCAGTGCTAGTTATTGGCCGGAGCAGTTCTTC. The chain uses TRBV20-1 and TRBJ2-1, with no clear D. V was pared by 3 bases and J by 10 bases, with 10 bases between. CDR1 is DFQATT and CDR2 is SNEGSKA in the germline V gene (reference sequence). This CDR3 contains 11 residues.

The CDR3 region is CAWEQGAAEAFF. CDR3 in DNA: TGTGCCTGGGAACAGGGGGCGGCTGAAGCTTTCTTT. The chain has TRBV30 and TRBJ1-1; 9 bases agree with TRBD1. V shed 5 bases and J 6 bases; nucleotides not matched to a gene: 4. Germline V lookup: CDR1 GTSNPN, CDR2 SVGIG (reference sequence). The CDR3 runs to 12 residues.

This chain joins TRBV28 and TRBJ2-7, with 7 bases lining up with TRBD1. The CDR3 has 14 residues. Germline lookup yields CDR1 MDHEN and CDR2 SYDVKM. V lost 4 bases and J lost 0; bases outside the gene matches: 3. CDR3 nucleotides: TGTGCCAGCAGTTCCGGGACAGTCTCCTACGAGCAGTACTTC. It encodes CASSSGTVSYEQYF.

V is TRBV2 and J is TRBJ1-1; 7 bases agree with TRBD1. The CDR3 totals 14 residues. CDR1 is SNHLY and CDR2 is FYNNEI in the germline V gene. Trimming at V came to 10 bases and at J to 5 bases, leaving 13 bases not matched to a gene. CDR3 DNA: TGTGCCACCTCGCAGGGGACAGTCGGTACTGAAGCTTTCTTT. Amino acid sequence: CATSQGTVGTEAFF. The full variable domain, its missing parts supplied by reference TRBV2 and TRBJ1-1, is EPEVTQTPSHQVTQMGQEVILRCVPISNHLYFYWYRQILGQKVEFLVSFYNNEISEKSEIFDDQFSVERPDGSNFTLKIRSTKLEDSAMYFCATSQGTVGTEAFFGQGTRLTVV.

J is TRBJ2-7 and V is TRBV7-9, with 7 bases aligning to TRBD2. Germline V gene sequence: CDR1 SEHNR, CDR2 FQNEAQ (reference sequence). The CDR3 extends over 14 amino acids. The V segment lost 5 bases and the J segment 9 bases; nucleotides outside the gene matches: 13. Here the CDR3 DNA reads TGTGCCAGCAGCCCCGGCGGGAGCACAATAGGGCAGTACTTC. Protein sequence: CASSPGGSTIGQYF.

This chain uses TRBV2 with TRBJ2-7, with TRBD2 matching over 7 bases. Per the germline V gene, CDR1 is SNHLY and CDR2 is FYNNEI. The CDR3 consists of 14 residues. The CDR3 DNA reads as TGTGCAAGGGAGGGGCTAGCGGAAACCTACGAGCAGTACTTC. It specifies CAREGLAETYEQYF.

V and J are TRBV6-4 and TRBJ1-2; TRBD1 matches at 9 bases. CDR1 MRHNA and CDR2 SNTAGT come from the germline V gene. Trimming removed 3 bases from V and 4 bases from J; junction bases left unmatched: 12. The CDR3 contains 17 residues. The CDR3 DNA is TGTGCCAGCAGTGAAGGGGACAGGGTCCCGATCTTCTATGGCTACACCTTC. Protein sequence: CASSEGDRVPIFYGYTF.

The chain recombines TRBV10-3 with TRBJ1-2; 8 positions match TRBD1. J lost 1 base, V lost 2 bases, and 6 bases had no gene match. The CDR3 has 16 amino acids. The germline V gene has CDR1 ENHRY and CDR2 SYGVKD. CDR3 nucleotide sequence: TGTGCCATCAGTGAGCTCGGGACAGGAATTAACTATGGCTACACCTTC. This sequence encodes CAISELGTGINYGYTF.

The sample holds a few counts of this clone. This chain uses TRBV10-3 with TRBJ1-1; 8 nucleotides agree with TRBD1. V gave up 10 bases and J gave up 0 bases; unmatched junction bases: 4. The CDR3 loop spans 13 amino acids. The germline gives CDR1 ENHRY, CDR2 SYGVKD. CDR3 in DNA: TGTGCCACGGGACAGGCAATGAACACTGAAGCTTTCTTT. The encoded protein is CATGQAMNTEAFF.

V is TRBV19 and J is TRBJ2-1; 10 nucleotides line up with TRBD2. The CDR3 sequence is 15 residues long. Per the germline V gene, CDR1 is LNHDA and CDR2 is SQIVND (reference sequence). The trim removed 3 bases at V and 14 bases at J, leaving 13 bases unmatched. CDR3 DNA sequence: TGTGCCAGTAGTATCGCGATAGCGGGAGGTCAGGGCGAGTTCTTC. Amino acids: CASSIAIAGGQGEFF.

V usage is TRBV5-6 and J usage is TRBJ2-5; TRBD1 matches 7 bases. The length of the CDR3 is 15 residues. J was trimmed by 3 bases and V by 0 bases; bases with no gene match: 5. Germline CDR1 SGHDT, CDR2 YYEEEE. The CDR3: CASSLEDTGEETQYF. CDR3 sequence (DNA): TGTGCCAGCAGCTTGGAGGACACAGGGGAAGAGACCCAGTACTTC. The full variable domain, completed using reference TRBV5-6 and TRBJ2-5, is DAGVTQSPTHLIKTRGQQVTLRCSPKSGHDTVSWYQQALGQGPQFIFQYYEEEERQRGNFPDRFSGHQFPNYSSELNVNALLLGDSALYLCASSLEDTGEETQYFGPGTRLLVL.

CDR3 nucleotides: TGTGCCAGCATTAGCGGGGGGGGGTACGAGCAGTACTTC. It yields the protein CASISGGGYEQYF. The J gene is TRBJ2-7, the V gene TRBV28; 11 nucleotides line up with TRBD2. This CDR3 region has 13 residues. J was trimmed by 4 bases and V by 7 bases; bases with no gene match: 3. The germline V gene has CDR1 MDHEN and CDR2 SYDVKM.

The count of this clone is one. The chain recombines TRBV29-1 with TRBJ2-5, with 9 bases fitting TRBD1. Germline loops: CDR1 SQVTM, CDR2 ANQGSEA. The CDR3 spans 16 residues. V was pared by 4 bases and J by 2 bases, with 11 bases of the junction left unmatched. CDR3 DNA: TGCAGCGTTGGACGAGGTGGGACAGGGTCACAAGAGACCCAGTACTTC. It yields the protein CSVGRGGTGSQETQYF.

A word on this clone: One junction end does not reproduce the germline sequence, and a read error may be involved. This chain uses TRBV19 with TRBJ1-1; D possibly corresponds to TRBD1 (6 bases). Germline V CDR1 and CDR2: LNHDA, SQIVND (reference sequence). This CDR3 comprises 13 residues. The CDR3 spells CASSPLRGQWETF. The CDR3 coding sequence is TGTGCCAGTAGTCCTCTACGCGGACAGTGGGAAACCTTT.

The rearrangement joins TRBV5-1 to TRBJ1-3; 7 nucleotides agree with TRBD1. Unmatched junction bases numbered 6, after V lost 4 bases and J lost 8 bases. The V gene's germline CDR1 is SGHRS and CDR2 YFSETQ. CDR3 size: 13 residues. CDR3 coding DNA: TGCGCCAGCAGCGCACAGGGGATGGACACCATATATTTT. Its protein is CASSAQGMDTIYF.

J is TRBJ2-1 and V is TRBV5-1, with D perhaps matching TRBD2 (6 bases). Per the germline V gene, CDR1 is SGHRS and CDR2 is YFSETQ. Trimming took 4 bases from V and 8 from J, leaving 10 bases between them. The length of the CDR3 is 12 residues. CDR3 loop: CASSASVDEQFF. The CDR3 bases are TGCGCCAGCAGCGCTAGCGTCGATGAGCAGTTCTTC.

The V call is TRBV5-6, the J call TRBJ1-2; the match to TRBD1 covers 7 bases. The trim removed 4 bases at V and 4 bases at J, leaving 7 bases unmatched. In germline, CDR1 is SGHDT, CDR2 YYEEEE. The CDR3 is made up of 14 amino acids. The CDR3 nucleotides are TGTGCCAGCAGCCTTGTACAGGGGAGCTATGGCTACACCTTC. Amino acid sequence: CASSLVQGSYGYTF.

This chain connects TRBV11-2 to TRBJ2-1; 10 bases are shared with TRBD2. Losses at the gene ends were 3 bases for V and 5 bases for J; bases not matched to a gene: 7. The CDR3 is 16 amino acids. The germline gives CDR1 SGHAT, CDR2 FQNNGV. CDR3 nucleotides: TGTGCCAGCAGCTTCCGTTTAGCGGGAGGACACAATGAGCAGTTCTTC. This sequence encodes CASSFRLAGGHNEQFF.

This clone occurred many times. The chain carries TRBV28 and TRBJ2-1, with D possibly TRBD1 on 5 matching bases. Germline V gives CDR1 MDHEN, CDR2 SYDVKM. V gave up 3 bases and J gave up 7 bases, with 16 bases separating them. The CDR3 runs to 15 residues. Written as DNA, the CDR3 is TGTGCCAGCAGTTTGACGGCAGGGATTGAAAATGAGCAGTTCTTC. It encodes CASSLTAGIENEQFF.

The chain recombines TRBV7-8 with TRBJ1-3; D gene unclear. V gave up 5 bases and J gave up 3 bases, with 17 bases separating them. The V gene's germline CDR1 is SGHVS and CDR2 FQNEAQ. This CDR3 spans 16 amino acids. The CDR3 DNA follows: TGTGCCAGCAGCGGACGAGGGCTGAATAGTGGAAACACCATATATTTT. Translation gives CASSGRGLNSGNTIYF.

The gene calls are TRBV9 and TRBJ1-3, with D unresolved. This CDR3 spans 15 amino acids. The V gene lost 0 bases and the J gene lost 0 bases, with 7 bases spanning the gap. The germline V gene has CDR1 SGDLS and CDR2 YYNGEE. The CDR3 DNA reads as TGTGCCAGCAGCGTAGACTCCAACTCTGGAAACACCATATATTTT. Encoded protein: CASSVDSNSGNTIYF.

V gene TRBV7-2 combines with J gene TRBJ2-1, with D possibly matching TRBD2 (6 bases). Germline V gene data show CDR1 as SGHTA and CDR2 as FQGNSA. This CDR3 has 16 residues. Trimming cost V 3 bases and J 5 bases, with 17 bases left between them. This CDR3 is CASSFLALQFDNEQFF. The CDR3 nucleotides read TGTGCCAGCAGCTTTCTAGCGCTGCAATTCGACAATGAGCAGTTCTTC.